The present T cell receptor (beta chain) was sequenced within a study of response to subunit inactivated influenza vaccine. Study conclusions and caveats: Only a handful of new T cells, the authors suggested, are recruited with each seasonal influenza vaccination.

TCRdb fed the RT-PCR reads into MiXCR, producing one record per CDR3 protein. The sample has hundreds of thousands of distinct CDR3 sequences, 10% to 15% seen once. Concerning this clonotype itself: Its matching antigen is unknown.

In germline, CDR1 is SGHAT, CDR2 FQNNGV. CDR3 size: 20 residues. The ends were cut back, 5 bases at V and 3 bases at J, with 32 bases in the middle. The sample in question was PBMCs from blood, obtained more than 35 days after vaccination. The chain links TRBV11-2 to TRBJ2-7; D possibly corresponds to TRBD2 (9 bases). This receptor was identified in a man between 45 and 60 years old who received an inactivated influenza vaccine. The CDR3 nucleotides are TGTGCCAGCAGCCCACGACAGGGGTTACCAGCGGGGGGACACTTCTACGAGCAGTACTTC. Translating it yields CASSPRQGLPAGGHFYEQYF.